A selection of T cell receptor beta chains follows, all from one sample in a study of T-cell reconstitution after alpha-beta-depleted transplantation in children. Each CDR3 protein is one row after TCRdb ran MiXCR on the PCR reads. The sample yields approximately 800,000 distinct CDR3 sequences, roughly 15% seen once. The material sequenced was PBMCs, mostly from graft donor cells, taken 360 days after TCRalphabeta/CD19-depleted stem cell transplant. Source of these receptors: a male patient younger than 18 who had a stem cell transplant for acute lymphoblastic leukemia, so the T cells may come from the graft donor. Both conserved end residues are part of each CDR3. Each record gives: V gene, D gene, J gene, clone size, CDR3 protein, CDR3 DNA. The D gene is left open where the match is weak. Only part of the rows carry a size: once, few, many, or a class if the clone is expanded.

TRBV20-1	NA	TRBJ2-1	NA	CSARDLAVTYNEQFF	TGCAGTGCTAGAGATCTGGCGGTGACCTACAATGAGCAGTTCTTC
TRBV5-1	TRBD2	TRBJ2-1	few	CASSTRLAGPLSEQFF	TGCGCCAGCAGCACTCGTCTAGCGGGGCCTCTGAGTGAGCAGTTCTTC
TRBV27	TRBD2	TRBJ2-7	NA	CASSLWLAGAIYEQYF	TGTGCCAGCAGTTTATGGCTAGCGGGAGCCATCTACGAGCAGTACTTC
TRBV28	NA	TRBJ2-4	many	CASSLRGGVGNIQYF	TGTGCCAGCAGTTTGAGGGGTGGGGTGGGAAACATTCAGTACTTC
TRBV7-9	TRBD2	TRBJ2-3	NA	CASSKVAGGPDTQYF	TGTGCCAGCAGTAAGGTGGCGGGAGGGCCGGATACGCAGTATTTT
TRBV6-1	TRBD2	TRBJ2-5	NA	CASKHLRLADQETQYF	TGTGCCAGCAAGCATCTTAGACTAGCGGACCAAGAGACCCAGTACTTC
TRBV12-3/TRBV12-4	NA	TRBJ2-7	many	CASSSPGRHYEQYF	TGTGCCAGCAGTTCCCCAGGGAGGCATTACGAGCAGTACTTC
TRBV15	NA	TRBJ1-4	few	CATSRDGGAYATNEKLFF	TGTGCCACCAGCAGAGATGGGGGAGCGTATGCAACTAATGAAAAACTGTTTTTT
TRBV19	NA	TRBJ2-1	NA	CASSAVSGTQQFF	TGTGCCAGTAGTGCAGTCTCCGGGACGCAGCAGTTCTTC
TRBV13	NA	TRBJ2-7	few	CASSLESGGTYEQYF	TGTGCCAGCAGCTTAGAGTCGGGTGGGACCTACGAGCAGTACTTC
TRBV12-3/TRBV12-4	TRBD1	TRBJ1-6	few	CASSMGQYNSPLHF	TGTGCCAGCAGTATGGGACAGTATAATTCACCCCTCCACTTT
TRBV5-1	NA	TRBJ2-1	many	CASSIEGEQFF	TGCGCCAGCAGTATCGAGGGGGAGCAGTTCTTC
TRBV27	NA	TRBJ2-7	few	CASSLSGVPYEQYF	TGTGCCAGCAGTTTATCCGGGGTTCCCTACGAGCAGTACTTC
TRBV5-1	NA	TRBJ1-1	NA	CASSLEDPTEAFF	TGCGCCAGCAGCCTGGAGGATCCCACTGAAGCTTTCTTT